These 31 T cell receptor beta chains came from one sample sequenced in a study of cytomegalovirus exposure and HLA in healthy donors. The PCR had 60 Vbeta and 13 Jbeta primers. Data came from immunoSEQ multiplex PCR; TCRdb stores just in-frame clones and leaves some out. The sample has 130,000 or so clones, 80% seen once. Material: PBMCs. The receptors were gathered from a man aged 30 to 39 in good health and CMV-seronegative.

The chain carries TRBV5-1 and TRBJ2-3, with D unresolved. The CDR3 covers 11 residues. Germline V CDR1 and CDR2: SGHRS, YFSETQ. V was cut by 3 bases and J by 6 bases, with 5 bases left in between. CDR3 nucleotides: TGCGCCAGCAGCTGGGCTGATACGCAGTATTTT. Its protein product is CASSWADTQYF.

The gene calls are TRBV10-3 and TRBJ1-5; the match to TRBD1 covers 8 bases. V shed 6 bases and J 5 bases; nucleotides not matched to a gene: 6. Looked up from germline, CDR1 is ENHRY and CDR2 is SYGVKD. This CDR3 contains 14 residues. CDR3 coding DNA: TGTGCCATCAGCCGACAGGGGTCGGATCAGCCCCAGCATTTT. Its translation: CAISRQGSDQPQHF.

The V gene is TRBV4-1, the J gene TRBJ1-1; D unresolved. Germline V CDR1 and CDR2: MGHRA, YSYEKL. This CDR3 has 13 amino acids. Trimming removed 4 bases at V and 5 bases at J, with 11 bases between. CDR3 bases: TGCGCCAGCAGCCCCCCGCGGGGAACTGAAGCTTTCTTT. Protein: CASSPPRGTEAFF.

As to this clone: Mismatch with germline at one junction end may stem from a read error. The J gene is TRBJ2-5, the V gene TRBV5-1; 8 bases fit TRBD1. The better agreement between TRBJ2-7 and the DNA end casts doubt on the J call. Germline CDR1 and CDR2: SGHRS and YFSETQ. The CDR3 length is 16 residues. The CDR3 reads CASSLGVGDRNYEQYF. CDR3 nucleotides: TGCGCCAGCAGTTTGGGCGTGGGGGACAGGAACTACGAGCAGTACTTC.

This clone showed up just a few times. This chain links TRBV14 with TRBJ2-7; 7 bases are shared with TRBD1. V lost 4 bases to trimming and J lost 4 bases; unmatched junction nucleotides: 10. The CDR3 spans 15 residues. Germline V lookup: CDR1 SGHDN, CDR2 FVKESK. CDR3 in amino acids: CASSRLGQDLYEQYF. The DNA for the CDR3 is TGTGCCAGCAGCCGCCTTGGACAGGACCTTTACGAGCAGTACTTC.

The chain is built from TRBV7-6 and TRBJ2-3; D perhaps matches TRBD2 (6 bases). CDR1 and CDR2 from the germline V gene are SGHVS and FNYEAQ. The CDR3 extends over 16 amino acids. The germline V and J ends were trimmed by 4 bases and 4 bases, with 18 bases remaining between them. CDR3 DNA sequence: TGTGCCAGCAGCTCTCGGGGGAGCGGAGCCTCAGATACGCAGTATTTT. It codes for CASSSRGSGASDTQYF.

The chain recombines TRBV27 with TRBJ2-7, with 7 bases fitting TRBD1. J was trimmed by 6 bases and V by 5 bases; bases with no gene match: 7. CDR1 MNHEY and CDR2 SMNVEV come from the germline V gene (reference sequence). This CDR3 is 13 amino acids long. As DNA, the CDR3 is TGTGCCAGCAGTACACACACAGGGGCCGAGCAGTACTTC. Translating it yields CASSTHTGAEQYF.

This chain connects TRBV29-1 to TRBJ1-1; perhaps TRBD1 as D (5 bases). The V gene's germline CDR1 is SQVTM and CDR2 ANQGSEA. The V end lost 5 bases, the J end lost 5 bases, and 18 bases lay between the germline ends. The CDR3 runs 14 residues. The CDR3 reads CSVFIAGLTTEAFF. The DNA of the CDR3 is TGCAGCGTTTTTATTGCGGGGCTCACAACTGAAGCTTTCTTT.

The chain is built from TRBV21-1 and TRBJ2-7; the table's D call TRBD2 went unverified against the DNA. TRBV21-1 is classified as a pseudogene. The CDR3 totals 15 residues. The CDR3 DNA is TGTGCCAGCAGTGGCGGGAGGGCCCTTCGATACGAGCAGTACTTC. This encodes CASSGGRALRYEQYF.

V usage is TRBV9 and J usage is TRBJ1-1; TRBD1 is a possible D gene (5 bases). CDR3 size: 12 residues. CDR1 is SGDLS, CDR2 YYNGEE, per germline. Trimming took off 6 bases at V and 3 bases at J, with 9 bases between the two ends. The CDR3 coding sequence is TGTGCCAGCACCAAAGGGGACACTGAAGCTTTCTTT. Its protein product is CASTKGDTEAFF.

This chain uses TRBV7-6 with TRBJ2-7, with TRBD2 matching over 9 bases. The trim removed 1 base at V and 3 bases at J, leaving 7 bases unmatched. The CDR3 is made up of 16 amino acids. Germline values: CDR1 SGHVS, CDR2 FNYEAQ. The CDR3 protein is CASSLVSSGSFYEQYF. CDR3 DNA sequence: TGTGCCAGCAGCTTAGTTAGTAGCGGGAGTTTCTACGAGCAGTACTTC.

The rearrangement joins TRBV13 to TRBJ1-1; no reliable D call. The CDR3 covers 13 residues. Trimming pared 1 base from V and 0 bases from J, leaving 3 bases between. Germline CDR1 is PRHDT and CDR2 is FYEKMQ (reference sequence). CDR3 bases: TGTGCCAGCAGCTTAGCGGTGAACACTGAAGCTTTCTTT. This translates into CASSLAVNTEAFF.

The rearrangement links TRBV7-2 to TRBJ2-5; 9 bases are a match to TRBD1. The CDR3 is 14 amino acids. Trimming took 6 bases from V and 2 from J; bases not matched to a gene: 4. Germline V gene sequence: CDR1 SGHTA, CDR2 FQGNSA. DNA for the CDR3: TGTGCCAGCAGGCGGACAGGGGTACAAGAGACCCAGTACTTC. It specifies CASRRTGVQETQYF.

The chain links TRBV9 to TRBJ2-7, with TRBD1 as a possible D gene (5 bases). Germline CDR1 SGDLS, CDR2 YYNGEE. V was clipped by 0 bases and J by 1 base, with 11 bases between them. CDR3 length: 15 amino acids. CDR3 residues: CASSVGETVSYEQYF. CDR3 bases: TGTGCCAGCAGCGTAGGCGAGACAGTGTCCTACGAGCAGTACTTC.

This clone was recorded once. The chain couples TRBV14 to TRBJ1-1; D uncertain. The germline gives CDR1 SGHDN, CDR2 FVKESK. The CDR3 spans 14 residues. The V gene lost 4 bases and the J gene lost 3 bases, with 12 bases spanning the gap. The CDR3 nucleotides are TGTGCCAGCAGCCCCCTGGGCAGGCACACTGAAGCTTTCTTT. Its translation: CASSPLGRHTEAFF.

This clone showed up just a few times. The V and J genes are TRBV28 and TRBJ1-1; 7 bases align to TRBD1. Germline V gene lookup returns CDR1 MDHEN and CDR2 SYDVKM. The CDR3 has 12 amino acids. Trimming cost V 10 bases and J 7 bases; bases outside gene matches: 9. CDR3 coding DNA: TGTGCCACCGAGGGGGCGCCGGGTGAAGCTTTCTTT. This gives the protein CATEGAPGEAFF.

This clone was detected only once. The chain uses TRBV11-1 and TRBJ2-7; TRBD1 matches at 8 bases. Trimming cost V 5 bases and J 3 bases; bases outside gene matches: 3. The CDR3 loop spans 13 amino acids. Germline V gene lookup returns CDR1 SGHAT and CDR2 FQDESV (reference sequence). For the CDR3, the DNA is TGTGCCAGCAGCGCCGGACAGGGCTACGAGCAGTACTTC. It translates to CASSAGQGYEQYF.

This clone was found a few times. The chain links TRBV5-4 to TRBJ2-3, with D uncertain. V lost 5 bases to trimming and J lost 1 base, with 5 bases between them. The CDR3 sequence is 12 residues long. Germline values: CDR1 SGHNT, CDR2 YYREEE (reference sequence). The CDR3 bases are TGTGCCAGCAGTCCGGGCACAGATACGCAGTATTTT. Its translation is CASSPGTDTQYF.

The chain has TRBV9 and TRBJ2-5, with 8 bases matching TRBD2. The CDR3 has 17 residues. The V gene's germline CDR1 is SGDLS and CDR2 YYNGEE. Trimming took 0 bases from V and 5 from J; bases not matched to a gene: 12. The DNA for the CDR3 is TGTGCCAGCAGCGTAGGCTTCGGGGGGGTGCAATTGGAGACCCAGTACTTC. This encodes CASSVGFGGVQLETQYF. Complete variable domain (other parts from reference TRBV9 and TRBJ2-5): DSGVTQTPKHLITATGQRVTLRCSPRSGDLSVYWYQQSLDQGLQFLIQYYNGEERAKGNILERFSAQQFPDLHSELNLSSLELGDSALYFCASSVGFGGVQLETQYFGPGTRLLVL.

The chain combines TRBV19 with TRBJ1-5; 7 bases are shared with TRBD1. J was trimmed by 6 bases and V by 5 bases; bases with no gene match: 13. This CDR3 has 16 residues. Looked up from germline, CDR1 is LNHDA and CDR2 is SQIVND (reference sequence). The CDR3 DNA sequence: TGTGCCAGTAGTCCGAAGTCTGAGGGGGCTGCTCAGCCCCAGCATTTT. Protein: CASSPKSEGAAQPQHF.

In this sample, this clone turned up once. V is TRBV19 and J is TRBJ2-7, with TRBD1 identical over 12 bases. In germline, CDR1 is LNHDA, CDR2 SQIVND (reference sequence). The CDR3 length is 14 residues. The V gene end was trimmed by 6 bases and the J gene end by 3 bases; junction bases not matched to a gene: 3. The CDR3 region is CASRGTGGGYEQYF. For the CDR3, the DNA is TGTGCCAGTAGAGGGACAGGGGGCGGCTACGAGCAGTACTTC.

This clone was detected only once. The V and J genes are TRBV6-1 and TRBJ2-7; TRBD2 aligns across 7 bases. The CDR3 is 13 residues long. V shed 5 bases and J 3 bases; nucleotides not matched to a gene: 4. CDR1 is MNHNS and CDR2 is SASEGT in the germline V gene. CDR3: CASSSGTSYEQYF. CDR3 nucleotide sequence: TGTGCCAGCAGTAGCGGGACCAGCTACGAGCAGTACTTC.

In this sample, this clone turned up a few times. The CDR3 reads CASSSLGGLNTEAFF. The CDR3 DNA reads TGTGCCAGCAGCTCTCTAGGGGGCTTGAACACTGAAGCTTTCTTT. The chain carries TRBV7-9 and TRBJ1-1; 7 positions agree with TRBD1. The CDR3 length is 15 residues. J was trimmed by 0 bases and V by 4 bases; bases with no gene match: 5. Germline loops: CDR1 SEHNR, CDR2 FQNEAQ (reference sequence).

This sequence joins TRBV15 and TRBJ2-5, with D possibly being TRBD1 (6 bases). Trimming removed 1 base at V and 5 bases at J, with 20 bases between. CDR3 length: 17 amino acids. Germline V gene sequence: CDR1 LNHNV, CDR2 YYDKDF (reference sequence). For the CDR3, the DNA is TGTGCCACCAGCAGAGGGACAGCCGATGGGAGCCTGGAGACCCAGTACTTC. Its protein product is CATSRGTADGSLETQYF.

The CDR3 bases are TGTGCCAGCTCACCGCCGGGACAGGGGATCGACTATGGCTACACCTTC. Translation gives CASSPPGQGIDYGYTF. The chain has TRBV18 and TRBJ1-2, with 10 positions matching TRBD1. The J segment lost 3 bases and the V segment lost 3 bases, leaving 7 bases of the junction unmatched. This CDR3 is 16 amino acids long. The germline gives CDR1 KGHSH, CDR2 LQKENI.

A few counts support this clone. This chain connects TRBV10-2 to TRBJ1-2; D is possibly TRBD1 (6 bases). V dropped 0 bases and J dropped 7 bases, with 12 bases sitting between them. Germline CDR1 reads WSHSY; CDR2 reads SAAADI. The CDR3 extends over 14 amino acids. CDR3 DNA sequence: TGCGCCAGCAGTGAGTCCACGGGACATCCTGGCTACACCTTC. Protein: CASSESTGHPGYTF.

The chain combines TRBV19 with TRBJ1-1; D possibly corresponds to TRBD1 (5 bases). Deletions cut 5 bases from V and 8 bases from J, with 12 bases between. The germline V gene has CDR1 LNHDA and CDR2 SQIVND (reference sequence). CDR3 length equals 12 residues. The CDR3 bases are TGTGCCAGTAGTTCGCGGTGGGGCGAAGCTTTCTTT. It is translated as CASSSRWGEAFF.

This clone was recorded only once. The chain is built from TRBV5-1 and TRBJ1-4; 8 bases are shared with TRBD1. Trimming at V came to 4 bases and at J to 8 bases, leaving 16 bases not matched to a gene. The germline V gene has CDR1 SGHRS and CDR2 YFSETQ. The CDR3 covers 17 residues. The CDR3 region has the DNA TGCGCCAGCAGCCCCAAACCGACGGACAGGGTTGGCGAAAAACTGTTTTTT. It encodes CASSPKPTDRVGEKLFF.

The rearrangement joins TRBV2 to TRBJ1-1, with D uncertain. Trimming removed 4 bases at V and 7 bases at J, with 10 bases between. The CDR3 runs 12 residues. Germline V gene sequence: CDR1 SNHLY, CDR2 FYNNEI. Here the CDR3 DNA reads TGTGCCAGCAGTGCCCGGTTCCTTGAAGCTTTCTTT. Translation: CASSARFLEAFF. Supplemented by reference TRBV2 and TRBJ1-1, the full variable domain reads EPEVTQTPSHQVTQMGQEVILRCVPISNHLYFYWYRQILGQKVEFLVSFYNNEISEKSEIFDDQFSVERPDGSNFTLKIRSTKLEDSAMYFCASSARFLEAFFGQGTRLTVV.

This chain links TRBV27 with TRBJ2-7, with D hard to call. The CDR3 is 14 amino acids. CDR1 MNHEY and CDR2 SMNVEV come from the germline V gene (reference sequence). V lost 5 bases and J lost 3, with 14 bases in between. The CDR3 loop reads CASSPQVSLYEQYF. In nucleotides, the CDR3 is TGTGCCAGCAGTCCTCAGGTTTCCCTCTACGAGCAGTACTTC.

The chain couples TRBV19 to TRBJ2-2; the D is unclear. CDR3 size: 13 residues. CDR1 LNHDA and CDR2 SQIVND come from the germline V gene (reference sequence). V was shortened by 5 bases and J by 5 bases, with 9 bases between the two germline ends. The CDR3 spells CASSFRNTGELFF. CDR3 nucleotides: TGTGCCAGTAGTTTTAGAAATACCGGGGAGCTGTTTTTT.